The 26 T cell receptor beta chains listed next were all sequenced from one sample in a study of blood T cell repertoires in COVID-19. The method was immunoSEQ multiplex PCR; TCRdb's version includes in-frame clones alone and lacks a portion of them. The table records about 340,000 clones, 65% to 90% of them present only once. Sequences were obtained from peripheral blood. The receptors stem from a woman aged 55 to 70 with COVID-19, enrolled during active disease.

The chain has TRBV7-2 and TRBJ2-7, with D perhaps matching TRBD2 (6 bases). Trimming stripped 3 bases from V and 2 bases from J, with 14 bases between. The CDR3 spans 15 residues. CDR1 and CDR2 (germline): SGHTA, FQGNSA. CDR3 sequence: CASSFGSLNPYEQYF. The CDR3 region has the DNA TGTGCCAGCAGCTTCGGGAGTTTAAATCCCTACGAGCAGTACTTC.

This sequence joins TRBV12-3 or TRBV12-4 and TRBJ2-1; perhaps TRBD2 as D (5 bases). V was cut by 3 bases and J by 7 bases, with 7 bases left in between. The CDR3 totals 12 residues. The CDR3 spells CASSFGGNEQFF. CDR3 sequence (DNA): TGTGCCAGCAGTTTTGGAGGAAATGAGCAGTTCTTC.

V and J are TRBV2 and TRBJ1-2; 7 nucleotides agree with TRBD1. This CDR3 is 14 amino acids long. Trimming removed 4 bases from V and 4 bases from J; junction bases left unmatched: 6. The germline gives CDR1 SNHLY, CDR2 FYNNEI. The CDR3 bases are TGTGCCAGCAGTGGACAGGGCAGGAGCTATGGCTACACCTTC. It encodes CASSGQGRSYGYTF.

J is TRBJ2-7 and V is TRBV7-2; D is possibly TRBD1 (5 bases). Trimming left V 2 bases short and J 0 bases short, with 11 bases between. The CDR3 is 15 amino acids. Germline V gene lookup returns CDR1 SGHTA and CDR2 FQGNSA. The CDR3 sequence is CASSLRRASSYEQYF. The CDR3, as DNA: TGTGCCAGCAGCTTACGCAGGGCCTCCTCCTACGAGCAGTACTTC.

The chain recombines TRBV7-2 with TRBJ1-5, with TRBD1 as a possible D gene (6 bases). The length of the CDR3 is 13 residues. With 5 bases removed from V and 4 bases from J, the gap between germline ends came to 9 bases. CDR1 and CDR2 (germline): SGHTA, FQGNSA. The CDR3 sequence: CASSEQGNQPQHF. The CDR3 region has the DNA TGTGCCAGCAGCGAACAGGGTAATCAGCCCCAGCATTTT.

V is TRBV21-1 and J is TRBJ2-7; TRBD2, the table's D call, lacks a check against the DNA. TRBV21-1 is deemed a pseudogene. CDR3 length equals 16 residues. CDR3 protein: CASSKSAGVLPAEQYF. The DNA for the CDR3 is TGTGCCAGCAGCAAAAGCGCCGGGGTACTCCCGGCCGAGCAGTACTTC.

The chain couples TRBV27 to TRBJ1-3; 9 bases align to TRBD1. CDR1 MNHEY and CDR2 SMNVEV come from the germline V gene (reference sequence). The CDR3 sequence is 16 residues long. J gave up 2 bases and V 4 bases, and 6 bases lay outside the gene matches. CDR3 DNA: TGTGCCAGCAGTTCGTCCGGGACAGGGACTGGAAACACCATATATTTT. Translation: CASSSSGTGTGNTIYF.

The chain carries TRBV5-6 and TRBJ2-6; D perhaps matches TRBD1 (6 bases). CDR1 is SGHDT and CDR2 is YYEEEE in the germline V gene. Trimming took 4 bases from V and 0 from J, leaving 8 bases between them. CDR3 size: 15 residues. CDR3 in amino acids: CASSRQDSGANVLTF. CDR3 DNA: TGTGCCAGCAGCCGACAGGACTCTGGGGCCAACGTCCTGACTTTC.

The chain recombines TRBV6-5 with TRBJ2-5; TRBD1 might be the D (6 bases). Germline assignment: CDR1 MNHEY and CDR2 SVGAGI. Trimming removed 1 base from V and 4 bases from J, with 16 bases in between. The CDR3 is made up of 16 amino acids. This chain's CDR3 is CASSYWAGRGGETQYF. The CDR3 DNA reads TGTGCCAGCAGTTACTGGGCTGGTAGAGGGGGAGAGACCCAGTACTTC.

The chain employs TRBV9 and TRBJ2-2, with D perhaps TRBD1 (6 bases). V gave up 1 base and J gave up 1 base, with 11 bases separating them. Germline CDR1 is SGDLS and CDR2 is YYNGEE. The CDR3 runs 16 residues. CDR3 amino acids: CASSVRGTRNTGELFF. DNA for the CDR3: TGTGCCAGCAGCGTAAGGGGGACCAGGAACACCGGGGAGCTGTTTTTT.

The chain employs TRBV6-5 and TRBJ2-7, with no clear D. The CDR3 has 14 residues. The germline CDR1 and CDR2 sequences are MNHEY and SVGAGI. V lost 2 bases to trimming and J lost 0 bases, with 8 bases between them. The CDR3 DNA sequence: TGTGCCAGCAGTTACGGGCCAAGCTCCTACGAGCAGTACTTC. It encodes CASSYGPSSYEQYF.

The CDR3 sequence: CASSLRRDIYGYTF. CDR3 DNA: TGTGCCAGCTCACTTAGAAGGGACATTTATGGCTACACCTTC. J is TRBJ1-2 and V is TRBV18, with D possibly TRBD1 on 6 matching bases. V lost 4 bases, J lost 5 bases, and 14 bases lay in between. Germline CDR1 reads KGHSH; CDR2 reads LQKENI. There are 14 residues in the CDR3.

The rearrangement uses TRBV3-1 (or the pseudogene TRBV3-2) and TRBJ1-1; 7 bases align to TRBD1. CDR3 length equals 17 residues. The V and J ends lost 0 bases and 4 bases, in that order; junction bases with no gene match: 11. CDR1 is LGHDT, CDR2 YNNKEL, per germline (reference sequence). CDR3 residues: CASSQEWLRQGGTEAFF. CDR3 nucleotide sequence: TGTGCCAGCAGCCAAGAGTGGCTTCGGCAGGGGGGCACTGAAGCTTTCTTT.

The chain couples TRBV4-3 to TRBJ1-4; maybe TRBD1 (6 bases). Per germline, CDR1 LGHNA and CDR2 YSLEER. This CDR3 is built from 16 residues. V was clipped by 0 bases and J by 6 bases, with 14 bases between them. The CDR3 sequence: CASSQDPGGRDEKLFF. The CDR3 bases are TGCGCCAGCAGCCAAGATCCGGGGGGCAGGGATGAAAAACTGTTTTTT.

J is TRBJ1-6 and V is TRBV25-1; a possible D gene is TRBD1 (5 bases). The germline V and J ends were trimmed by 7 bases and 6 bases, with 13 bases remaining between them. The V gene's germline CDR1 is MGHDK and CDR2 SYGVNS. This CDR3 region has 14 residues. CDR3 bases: TGTGCCAGCAATGAGCTGACAGCTAATTCACCCCTCCACTTT. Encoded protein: CASNELTANSPLHF. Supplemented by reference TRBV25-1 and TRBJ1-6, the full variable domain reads EADIYQTPRYLVIGTGKKITLECSQTMGHDKMYWYQQDPGMELHLIHYSYGVNSTEKGDLSSESTVSRIRTEHFPLTLESARPSHTSQYLCASNELTANSPLHFGNGTRLTVT.

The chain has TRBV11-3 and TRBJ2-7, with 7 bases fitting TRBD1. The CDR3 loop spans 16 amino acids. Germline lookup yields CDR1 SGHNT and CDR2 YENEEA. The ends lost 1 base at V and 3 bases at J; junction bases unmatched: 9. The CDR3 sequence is CASSLGSPGQSYEQYF. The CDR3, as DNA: TGTGCCAGCAGCTTAGGGTCTCCGGGACAGAGCTACGAGCAGTACTTC. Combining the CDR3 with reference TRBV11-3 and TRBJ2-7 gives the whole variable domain EAGVVQSPRYKIIEKKQPVAFWCNPISGHNTLYWYLQNLGQGPELLIRYENEEAVDDSQLPKDRFSAERLKGVDSTLKIQPAELGDSAVYLCASSLGSPGQSYEQYFGPGTRLTVT.

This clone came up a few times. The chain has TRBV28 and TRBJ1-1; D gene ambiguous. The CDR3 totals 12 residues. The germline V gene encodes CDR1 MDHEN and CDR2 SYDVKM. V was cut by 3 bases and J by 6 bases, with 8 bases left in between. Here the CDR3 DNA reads TGTGCCAGCAGTTTGAGCCGTTCTGAAGCTTTCTTT. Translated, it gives CASSLSRSEAFF.

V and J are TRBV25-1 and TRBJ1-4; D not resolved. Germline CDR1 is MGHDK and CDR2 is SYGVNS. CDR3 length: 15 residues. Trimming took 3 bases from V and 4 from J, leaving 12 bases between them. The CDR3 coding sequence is TGTGCCAGCAGTGATCCGACGGGAAGTAATGAAAAACTGTTTTTT. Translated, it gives CASSDPTGSNEKLFF. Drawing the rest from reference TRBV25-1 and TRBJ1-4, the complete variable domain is EADIYQTPRYLVIGTGKKITLECSQTMGHDKMYWYQQDPGMELHLIHYSYGVNSTEKGDLSSESTVSRIRTEHFPLTLESARPSHTSQYLCASSDPTGSNEKLFFGSGTQLSVL.

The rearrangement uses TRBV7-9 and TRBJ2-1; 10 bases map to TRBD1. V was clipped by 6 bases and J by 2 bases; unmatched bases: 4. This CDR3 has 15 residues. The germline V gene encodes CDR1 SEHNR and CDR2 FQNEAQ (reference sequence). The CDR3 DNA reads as TGTGCCAGCAGTCCGGGGACAGGGGCCTACAATGAGCAGTTCTTC. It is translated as CASSPGTGAYNEQFF.

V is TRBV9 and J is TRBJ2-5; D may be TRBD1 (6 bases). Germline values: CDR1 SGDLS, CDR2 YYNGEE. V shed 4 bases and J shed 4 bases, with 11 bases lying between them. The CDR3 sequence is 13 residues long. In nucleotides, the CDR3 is TGTGCCAGCAGCCCGGACAGTAGAGAGACCCAGTACTTC. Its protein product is CASSPDSRETQYF.

CDR3 coding DNA: TGTGCCAGCAGCTTACGGGGACAGGTAGGAAGGTACAATGAGCAGTTCTTC. Translation: CASSLRGQVGRYNEQFF. The rearrangement links TRBV7-3 to TRBJ2-1, with 8 bases identical to TRBD1. Germline trimming cut 2 bases from V and 4 bases from J; bases unmatched to any gene: 10. Per germline, CDR1 SGHTA and CDR2 FQGTGA. The CDR3 runs 17 residues. The full variable domain, its missing parts supplied by reference TRBV7-3 and TRBJ2-1, is GAGVSQTPSNKVTEKGKYVELRCDPISGHTALYWYRQSLGQGPEFLIYFQGTGAADDSGLPNDRFFAVRPEGSVSTLKIQRTERGDSAVYLCASSLRGQVGRYNEQFFGPGTRLTVL.

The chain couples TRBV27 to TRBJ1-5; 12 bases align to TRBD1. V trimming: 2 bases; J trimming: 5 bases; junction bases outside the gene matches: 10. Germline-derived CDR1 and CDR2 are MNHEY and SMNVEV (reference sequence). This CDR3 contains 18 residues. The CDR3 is CASSLGTGGRLSDQPQHF. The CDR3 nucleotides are TGTGCCAGCAGTTTAGGGACAGGGGGCCGCCTGTCGGATCAGCCCCAGCATTTT.

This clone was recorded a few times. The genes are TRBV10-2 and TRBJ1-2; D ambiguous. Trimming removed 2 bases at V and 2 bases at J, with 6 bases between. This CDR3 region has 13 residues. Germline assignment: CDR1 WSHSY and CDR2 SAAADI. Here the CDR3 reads CASSEELNYGYTF. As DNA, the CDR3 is TGCGCCAGCAGTGAGGAACTCAACTATGGCTACACCTTC.

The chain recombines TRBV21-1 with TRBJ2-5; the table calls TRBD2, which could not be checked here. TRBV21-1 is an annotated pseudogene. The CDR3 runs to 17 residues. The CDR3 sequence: CASSKEWTSVYQETQYF. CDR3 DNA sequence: TGTGCCAGCAGCAAAGAGTGGACTAGCGTATACCAAGAGACCCAGTACTTC.

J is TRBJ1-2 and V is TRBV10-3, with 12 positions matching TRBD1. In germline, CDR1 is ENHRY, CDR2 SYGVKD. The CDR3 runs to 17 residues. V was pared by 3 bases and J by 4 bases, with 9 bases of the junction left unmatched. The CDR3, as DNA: TGTGCCATCAGTGAACCCTGGGGACAGGGGGCGGGCTATGGCTACACCTTC. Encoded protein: CAISEPWGQGAGYGYTF.

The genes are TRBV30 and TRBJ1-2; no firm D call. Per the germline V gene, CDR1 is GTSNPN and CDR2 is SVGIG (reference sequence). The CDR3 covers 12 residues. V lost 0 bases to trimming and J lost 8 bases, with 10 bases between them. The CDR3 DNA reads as TGTGCCTGGAGTGTACCCGGAGGGGGCTACACCTTC. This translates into CAWSVPGGGYTF.